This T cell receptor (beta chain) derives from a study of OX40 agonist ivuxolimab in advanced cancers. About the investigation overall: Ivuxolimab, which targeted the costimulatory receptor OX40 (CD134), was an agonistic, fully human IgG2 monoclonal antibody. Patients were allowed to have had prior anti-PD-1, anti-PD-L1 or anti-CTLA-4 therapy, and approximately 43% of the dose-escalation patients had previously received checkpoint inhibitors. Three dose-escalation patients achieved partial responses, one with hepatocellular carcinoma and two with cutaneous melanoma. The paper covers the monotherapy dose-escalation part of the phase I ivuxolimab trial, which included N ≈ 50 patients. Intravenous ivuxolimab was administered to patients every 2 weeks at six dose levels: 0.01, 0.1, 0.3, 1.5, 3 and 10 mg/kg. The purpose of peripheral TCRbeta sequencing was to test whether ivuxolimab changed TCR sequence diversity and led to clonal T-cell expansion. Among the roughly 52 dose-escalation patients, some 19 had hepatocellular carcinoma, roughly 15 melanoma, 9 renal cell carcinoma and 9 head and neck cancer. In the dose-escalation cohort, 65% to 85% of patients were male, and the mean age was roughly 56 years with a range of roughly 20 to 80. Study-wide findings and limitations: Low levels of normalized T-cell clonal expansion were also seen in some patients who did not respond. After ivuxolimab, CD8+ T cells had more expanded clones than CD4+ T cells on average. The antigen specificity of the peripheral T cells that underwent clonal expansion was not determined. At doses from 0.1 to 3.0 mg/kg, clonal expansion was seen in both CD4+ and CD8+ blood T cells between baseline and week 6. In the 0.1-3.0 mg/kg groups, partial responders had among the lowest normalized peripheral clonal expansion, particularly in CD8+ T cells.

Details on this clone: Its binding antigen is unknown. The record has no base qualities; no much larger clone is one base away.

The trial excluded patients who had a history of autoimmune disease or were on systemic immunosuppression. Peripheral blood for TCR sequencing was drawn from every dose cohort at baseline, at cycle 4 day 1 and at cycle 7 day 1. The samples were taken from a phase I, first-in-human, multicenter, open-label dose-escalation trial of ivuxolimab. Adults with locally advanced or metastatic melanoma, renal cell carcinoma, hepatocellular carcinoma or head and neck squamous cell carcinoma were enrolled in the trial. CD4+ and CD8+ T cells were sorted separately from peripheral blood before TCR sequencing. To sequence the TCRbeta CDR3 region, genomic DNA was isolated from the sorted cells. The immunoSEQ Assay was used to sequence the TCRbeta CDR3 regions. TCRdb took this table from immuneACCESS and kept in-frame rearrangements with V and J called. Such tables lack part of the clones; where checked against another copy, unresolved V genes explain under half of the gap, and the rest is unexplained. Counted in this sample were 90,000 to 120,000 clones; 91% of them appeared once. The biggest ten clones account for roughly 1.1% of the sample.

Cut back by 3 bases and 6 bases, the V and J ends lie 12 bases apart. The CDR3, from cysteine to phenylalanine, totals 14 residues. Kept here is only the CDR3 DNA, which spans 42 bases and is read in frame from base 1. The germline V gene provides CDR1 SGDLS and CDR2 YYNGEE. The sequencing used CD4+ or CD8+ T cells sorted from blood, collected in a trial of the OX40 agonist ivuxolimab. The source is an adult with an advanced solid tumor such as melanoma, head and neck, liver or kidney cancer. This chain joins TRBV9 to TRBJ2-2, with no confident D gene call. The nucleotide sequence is TGTGCCAGCAGCGAAACAGCCGTGCCCGGGGAGCTGTTTTTT. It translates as CASSETAVPGELFF.